This TCR beta chain was profiled in a study of T cell repertoires in cytomegalovirus infection. Study information: A matching HLA type, together with CMV infection, was signaled by public TCR beta signatures.

The length of the CDR3 is 14 residues. Germline V gives CDR1 MDHEN, CDR2 SYDVKM. V lost 6 bases and J lost 4, with 15 bases in between. A single record per CDR3 protein comes from TCRdb applying MiXCR to the reads. The top ten clones hold roughly 13% of a sample with about 890,000 distinct CDR3 sequences, roughly 31% of them seen once. This clonotype was observed a handful of times. The antigen is undetermined. Whole-study results and caveats: The study found HLA-C-restricted CMV-specific TCR beta clonotypes dominating the ex vivo response. Carriers of CMV and the relevant HLA type were discriminated by public TCR beta frequency.

V is TRBV28 and J is TRBJ2-5; D possibly matches TRBD1 or TRBD2 (5 bases each). The source was cultured CD8+ T cells from PBMCs, collected from culture after CMV antigen stimulation. This receptor was obtained from a human donor in good health (CMV status not recorded). Some clones in this sample may be carry-over from other donors' samples. The CDR3 DNA sequence: TGTGCCAGCAGCCCTCCGGGAACAGGAGAGACCCAGTACTTC. Amino acids: CASSPPGTGETQYF.